This TCR beta chain stems from a study of regulatory T cells in long-lasting Graves disease. The sample holds many counts of this clonotype. The CDR3 contains 15 residues. Trimming stripped 3 bases from V and 1 base from J, with 11 bases between. The germline gives CDR1 LGHDT, CDR2 YNNKEL (reference sequence). The time point here: newly diagnosed GD, antithyroid drugs for less than 3 months. The authors made the TCR library using RNA they extracted from PBMCs. As a group, patients came from one endocrinology department in Xi'an, China. Arm-PCR of CDR3 regions and iRepertoire HTBI primers were the basis on which TCR beta libraries were built. TCRdb re-called the multiplex PCR reads through MiXCR, storing one row per CDR3 protein. The sample gives hundreds of thousands of distinct CDR3 sequences, 16% of which show up once; approximately 30% is in the top ten. The same data also contributed to another study, on T cells in Graves' hyperthyroidism and ophthalmopathy. From that second work: Peripheral blood also featured most of the thyroid clonotypes expanded above 0.001. Stable hyperthyroidism was separated from ophthalmopathy by a model based on 13 V-J features.

This TCR came from a man in his forties with Graves disease. This rearrangement joins TRBV3-1 to TRBJ2-3; D is ambiguous. The source material was peripheral blood mononuclear cells (PBMCs), sampled at new diagnosis, from a patient treated with antithyroid drugs. Here the CDR3 DNA reads TGTGCCAGCAGCCAGTGGATCTCTCGCACAGATACGCAGTATTTT. This sequence encodes CASSQWISRTDTQYF.